This note documents a single TCR beta chain sequence. This entry comes from a study of blood T cell repertoires in COVID-19. Overall study context: Sources were T cells, B-cell-depleted T cells, or PBMCs; the material itself was cDNA or gDNA.

Methods used by the authors: Counts of nucleated cells, estimated from reference gene primer amplification, were obtained. Sequencing used immunoSEQ multiplex PCR; TCRdb keeps in-frame clones, though not all of them. Clone size and the V and J calls come from that table; the DNA yielded D and trimming. The data contain approximately 170,000 clones, approximately 84% of them seen just once; the ten biggest clones take up approximately 7.7%. The CDR3 runs to 15 residues. Germline V gives CDR1 SGDLS, CDR2 YYNGEE. Trimming shortened V by 0 bases and J by 5 bases, and 13 bases separated the two germline ends.

This rearrangement joins TRBV9 to TRBJ2-3, with D tentatively TRBD2 (6 bases). The clonotype comes from a man in his forties who had recovered from COVID-19. The sequenced material came from peripheral blood. CDR3 nucleotides: TGTGCCAGCAGCGTAGGAGCGGGTTCTATAGATACGCAGTATTTT. Protein: CASSVGAGSIDTQYF.